This T cell receptor (beta chain) was captured by sequencing in a study of blood T cells in healthy people across ages. There are 15 residues in the CDR3. The V end was cut by 6 bases, the J end by 2 bases, with 15 bases between. Per sample, a minimum of 7 million PBMCs were isolated. Then a second PCR, running roughly 6 to 12 cycles, was carried out with a sample-barcoded 5' primer and a J-beta primer mix. Unique molecular identifiers of 12 random nucleotides labeled each cDNA. Samples each returned at least 2.5 million CDR3-containing paired-end reads. TCRdb itself ran the 5' RACE reads through MiXCR, one entry per CDR3 protein. Among about 640,000 distinct CDR3 sequences listed, about 28% were seen once. Only one count was recorded for this clonotype.

The sample taken for sequencing was blood. The rearrangement uses TRBV12-3 or TRBV12-4 and TRBJ2-3; a weak D match, TRBD2 (5 bases). The source is a woman older than 75 in good health. In DNA, the CDR3 is TGTGCCAGCAGCCCGGCGGAGGTATACACAGATACGCAGTATTTT. Its translation is CASSPAEVYTDTQYF.